These 24 T cell receptor beta chains share one sample of origin, sequenced in a study of T cells expressing NK-cell markers. TCRdb re-called the 5' RACE reads, yielding one record per CDR3 amino acid sequence without DNA. The sample table sets out 550,000 to 600,000 distinct CDR3 sequences. Sequencing was performed on blood T cells: a sorted CD56 or NKG2C T cell subset, CD4+ or CD8+ T cells, or bulk PBMC T cells (not recorded which). The receptors shown here come from a young man in good health.

The chain couples TRBV7-2 to TRBJ1-6. The CDR3 has 15 residues. CDR1 SGHTA and CDR2 FQGNSA come from the germline V gene. This CDR3 is CASSFSDGANSPLHF.

The chain has TRBV15 and TRBJ2-3; the TRBD1 assignment by TCRdb is unverifiable without DNA. The CDR3 is 12 amino acids. Germline values: CDR1 LNHNV, CDR2 YYDKDF (reference sequence). The CDR3 loop reads CATSNGGTEEYF. Complete variable domain (other parts from reference TRBV15 and TRBJ2-3): DAMVIQNPRYQVTQFGKPVTLSCSQTLNHNVMYWYQQKSSQAPKLLFHYYDKDFNNEADTPDNFQSRRPNTSFCFLDIRSPGLGDTAMYLCATSNGGTEEYFGPGTRLTVL.

The chain links TRBV20-1 to TRBJ2-5; TCRdb names TRBD2, which stays unverified in the absence of DNA. Germline V gene sequence: CDR1 DFQATT, CDR2 SNEGSKA (reference sequence). CDR3 size: 13 residues. The CDR3 loop reads CSAGLALQETQYF.

This chain connects TRBV7-6 to TRBJ1-1. The CDR3 runs 15 residues. Germline CDR1 and CDR2: SGHVS and FNYEAQ. CDR3 region: CASRQRGGVNTEAFF.

The V and J genes are TRBV7-6 and TRBJ2-1; TCRdb designates TRBD1, a call that cannot be tested without DNA. Germline CDR1 and CDR2: SGHVS and FNYEAQ. The CDR3 is 12 amino acids. CDR3 residues: CASGYLGDEQFF.

The J gene is TRBJ2-7, the V gene TRBV7-2; TCRdb designates TRBD2, a call that cannot be tested without DNA. From germline, CDR1 is SGHTA and CDR2 FQGNSA. The CDR3 loop spans 13 amino acids. CDR3 residues: CASTSTSGNEQYF.

The chain couples TRBV11-2 to TRBJ2-1; TCRdb's D gene call, TRBD1, goes unchecked for lack of DNA. Germline V gene lookup returns CDR1 SGHAT and CDR2 FQNNGV. This CDR3 has 15 amino acids. This CDR3 is CASSVQGASYNEQFF.

The J gene is TRBJ2-5, the V gene TRBV7-3; the D call of TRBD2 rests on TCRdb alone, since no DNA is present to check it. In germline, CDR1 is SGHTA, CDR2 FQGTGA. CDR3 length: 16 residues. The CDR3 region is CASSLSSGRAEETQYF.

This rearrangement joins TRBV29-1 to TRBJ2-7. The length of the CDR3 is 13 residues. CDR1 SQVTM and CDR2 ANQGSEA come from the germline V gene. This CDR3 is CSGVAVNSYEQYF.

The gene calls are TRBV7-2 and TRBJ2-5; the D gene TCRdb calls, TRBD1, cannot be checked with no DNA. CDR1 is SGHTA and CDR2 is FQGNSA in the germline V gene. There are 16 residues in the CDR3. CDR3 sequence reads: CASSRPPGTGQETQYF.

V and J are TRBV7-2 and TRBJ2-5; TCRdb designates TRBD1, a call that cannot be tested without DNA. The CDR3 consists of 14 residues. Germline CDR1 is SGHTA and CDR2 is FQGNSA. CDR3 amino acids: CASSSDRAQKTQYF.

The chain recombines TRBV29-1 with TRBJ2-5. The CDR3 length is 14 residues. Germline V gene lookup returns CDR1 SQVTM and CDR2 ANQGSEA. CDR3 protein: CSAPGLSYQETQYF. Together with reference TRBV29-1 and TRBJ2-5, the CDR3 gives the full variable domain: SAVISQKPSRDICQRGTSLTIQCQVDSQVTMMFWYRQQPGQSLTLIATANQGSEATYESGFVIDKFPISRPNLTFSTLTVSNMSPEDSSIYLCSAPGLSYQETQYFGPGTRLLVL.

The V and J genes are TRBV18 and TRBJ2-3; TCRdb's assignment of TRBD2 cannot be checked, as there is no DNA. CDR1 and CDR2 (germline): KGHSH, LQKENI. This CDR3 is 17 amino acids long. The CDR3 sequence is CASSPYAGGARTDTQYF.

This chain uses TRBV7-2 with TRBJ2-7. The germline gives CDR1 SGHTA, CDR2 FQGNSA. The length of the CDR3 is 15 residues. CDR3 residues: CASSLGKGLSYEQYF.

The chain combines TRBV7-9 with TRBJ2-1; TCRdb proposes TRBD1, but this gene call is untestable without DNA. The germline gives CDR1 SEHNR, CDR2 FQNEAQ (reference sequence). The CDR3 contains 14 residues. CDR3 sequence: CASSLAQGGSEQFF. The variable domain in full, completed from reference TRBV7-9 and TRBJ2-1, reads DTGVSQNPRHKITKRGQNVTFRCDPISEHNRLYWYRQTLGQGPEFLTYFQNEAQLEKSRLLSDRFSAERPKGSFSTLEIQRTEQGDSAMYLCASSLAQGGSEQFFGPGTRLTVL.

The chain links TRBV4-3 to TRBJ2-3; TCRdb's assignment of TRBD2 cannot be checked, as there is no DNA. Germline CDR1 LGHNA, CDR2 YSLEER. This CDR3 comprises 17 residues. CDR3 region: CASSQRTSGSGEDTQYF.

CDR3 sequence reads: CASSDARTSGRVNEQFF. This chain links TRBV9 with TRBJ2-1; checking the TCRdb D call of TRBD2 is not possible without DNA. CDR3 length equals 17 residues. Germline CDR1 reads SGDLS; CDR2 reads YYNGEE.

The chain's CDR3 is CASSFIAGLAGGGDTQYF. The chain couples TRBV3-1 to TRBJ2-3; TCRdb's D call, TRBD2, is unchecked because there is no DNA. This CDR3 is built from 18 residues. Germline CDR1 is LGHDT and CDR2 is YNNKEL (reference sequence).

V usage is TRBV5-1 and J usage is TRBJ2-3. The CDR3 is 16 residues long. Germline V CDR1 and CDR2: SGHRS, YFSETQ. The CDR3 is CASSLGGSSATDTQYF.

The CDR3 loop reads CASSRRRGTSTDTQYF. This rearrangement joins TRBV12-3 or TRBV12-4 to TRBJ2-3; the D gene TCRdb calls, TRBD1, cannot be checked with no DNA. The CDR3 length is 16 residues.

J is TRBJ1-1 and V is TRBV5-6. The CDR3 is 14 residues long. Germline V gives CDR1 SGHDT, CDR2 YYEEEE. The CDR3 loop is CASSLIRENTEAFF.

The chain joins TRBV12-3 or TRBV12-4 to TRBJ1-5; TCRdb names TRBD1, which stays unverified in the absence of DNA. The CDR3 is 14 residues long. The CDR3 spells CASTLGTGNQPQHF.

The chain carries TRBV29-1 and TRBJ2-3; the D call of TRBD2 rests on TCRdb alone, since no DNA is present to check it. The CDR3 contains 18 residues. In germline, CDR1 is SQVTM, CDR2 ANQGSEA. CDR3 sequence reads: CSVGDFWTSGATADTQYF.

This chain links TRBV4-1 with TRBJ1-4; as DNA is missing, the TRBD1 call by TCRdb cannot be tested. The CDR3 spans 15 residues. Germline CDR1 reads MGHRA; CDR2 reads YSYEKL. The CDR3 spells CASSLTRTASEKLFF.